Each of the 29 T cell receptor beta chains below was sequenced from the same sample in a study of cytomegalovirus exposure and HLA in healthy donors. The PCR was carried out with 60 Vbeta primers and 13 Jbeta primers. Here immunoSEQ multiplex PCR was the method, and the copy in TCRdb shows in-frame clones only, minus some. This table has approximately 200,000 clones, roughly four fifths appearing once. The material sequenced was PBMCs. The receptors stem from a woman under 40 in good health and CMV-seropositive.

The J gene is TRBJ1-1, the V gene TRBV7-9; 8 bases agree with TRBD1. With V trimmed by 7 bases and J by 4 bases, 5 bases remained unmatched. Germline V lookup: CDR1 SEHNR, CDR2 FQNEAQ (reference sequence). The CDR3 sequence is 13 residues long. The CDR3 bases are TGTGCCAGCAACAGGGGGGACGGCACTGAAGCTTTCTTT. Its protein is CASNRGDGTEAFF.

The CDR3 loop reads CASSLLAGNQPQHF. DNA of the CDR3: TGTGCCAGCAGTTTATTGGCGGGCAATCAGCCCCAGCATTTT. The V and J genes are TRBV27 and TRBJ1-5; unclear D gene. The germline V and J ends were trimmed by 1 base and 2 bases, with 6 bases remaining between them. Germline CDR1 and CDR2: MNHEY and SMNVEV (reference sequence). The CDR3 contains 14 residues.

The V gene is TRBV28, the J gene TRBJ2-5; 8 bases align to TRBD1. The CDR3 contains 15 residues. CDR1 is MDHEN and CDR2 is SYDVKM in the germline V gene. V shed 5 bases and J 4 bases; nucleotides not matched to a gene: 9. The CDR3 DNA reads TGTGCCAGCAGTGCCGACAGGGGATTCCGAGAGACCCAGTACTTC. Translating gives CASSADRGFRETQYF.

The chain employs TRBV27 and TRBJ1-1, with 7 bases identical to TRBD1. The CDR3 is 16 residues long. Germline V gives CDR1 MNHEY, CDR2 SMNVEV (reference sequence). The J segment lost 0 bases and the V segment lost 6 bases, leaving 10 bases of the junction unmatched. The chain's CDR3 is CASRLTGTGLNTEAFF. CDR3 sequence (DNA): TGTGCCAGCAGACTGACAGGGACCGGATTGAACACTGAAGCTTTCTTT.

The chain uses TRBV27 and TRBJ1-5; D not certain. Germline V gives CDR1 MNHEY, CDR2 SMNVEV (reference sequence). This CDR3 region has 14 residues. Trimming stripped 3 bases from V and 7 bases from J, with 13 bases between. CDR3 in amino acids: CASSFRGPGQPQHF. The CDR3 DNA reads TGTGCCAGCAGTTTTCGAGGGCCGGGACAGCCCCAGCATTTT.

V and J are TRBV5-1 and TRBJ2-1; 7 bases fit TRBD2. V gave up 4 bases and J gave up 0 bases; unmatched junction bases: 10. The CDR3 runs to 17 residues. Germline lookup yields CDR1 SGHRS and CDR2 YFSETQ. CDR3 protein: CASSPAGLFSSYNEQFF. CDR3 bases: TGCGCCAGCAGCCCGGCGGGACTATTTAGCTCCTACAATGAGCAGTTCTTC.

CDR3 amino acids: CASSSGDRGLNTEAFF. CDR3 sequence (DNA): TGTGCCAGCAGCTCGGGGGACAGGGGGCTGAACACTGAAGCTTTCTTT. The gene calls are TRBV7-9 and TRBJ1-1; TRBD1 agrees at 12 bases. CDR3 length: 16 residues. Germline assignment: CDR1 SEHNR and CDR2 FQNEAQ (reference sequence). Losses at the gene ends were 4 bases for V and 0 bases for J; bases not matched to a gene: 3.

V gene TRBV15 combines with J gene TRBJ2-5, with 13 bases lining up with TRBD2. The tail of the sequence fits TRBJ2-7 better, so the J call may be wrong. There are 13 residues in the CDR3. Germline values: CDR1 LNHNV, CDR2 YYDKDF (reference sequence). CDR3: CATRTSGSYEQYF. The DNA of the CDR3 is TGTGCCACCCGGACTAGCGGGAGTTACGAGCAGTACTTC.

The chain combines TRBV27 with TRBJ1-1; the D gene is possibly TRBD1 (6 bases). V was pared by 2 bases and J by 5 bases, with 9 bases between. Per germline, CDR1 MNHEY and CDR2 SMNVEV (reference sequence). CDR3 length equals 13 residues. Written as DNA, the CDR3 is TGTGCCAGCAGTTTACTAGGGGGAACTGAAGCTTTCTTT. This translates into CASSLLGGTEAFF.

The rearrangement uses TRBV5-4 and TRBJ2-7, with 9 bases lining up with TRBD2. The length of the CDR3 is 15 residues. The J segment lost 3 bases and the V segment lost 5 bases, leaving 9 bases of the junction unmatched. The germline gives CDR1 SGHNT, CDR2 YYREEE (reference sequence). CDR3 protein: CASRGWGGRVYEQYF. The CDR3 region has the DNA TGTGCCAGCAGGGGGTGGGGCGGGAGGGTCTACGAGCAGTACTTC.

The rearrangement uses TRBV7-2 and TRBJ2-7; no clear D. Germline CDR1 reads SGHTA; CDR2 reads FQGNSA. V shed 1 base and J shed 3 bases, with 13 bases lying between them. The CDR3 runs 15 residues. The chain's CDR3 is CASSLGLHPLYEQYF. DNA of the CDR3: TGTGCCAGCAGCTTAGGACTCCATCCACTCTACGAGCAGTACTTC.

The chain joins TRBV7-6 to TRBJ2-7, with 13 bases aligning to TRBD2. The CDR3 consists of 16 residues. Per the germline V gene, CDR1 is SGHVS and CDR2 is FNYEAQ. V dropped 1 base and J dropped 2; count of bases not matched to a gene: 2. The CDR3 spells CASSLGGLAGTYEQYF. DNA for the CDR3: TGTGCCAGCAGCTTAGGGGGACTAGCGGGAACCTACGAGCAGTACTTC.

This clone has only a few counts. The V gene is TRBV6-5, the J gene TRBJ1-1; D is ambiguous. CDR1 is MNHEY, CDR2 SVGAGI, per germline. The V end was cut by 10 bases, the J end by 3 bases, with 15 bases between. The CDR3 covers 13 residues. CDR3 in amino acids: CATYLTIDTEAFF. The CDR3 DNA reads TGTGCCACCTACCTTACGATCGACACTGAAGCTTTCTTT.

The genes are TRBV15 and TRBJ2-2; 12 bases are a match to TRBD2. The J segment lost 9 bases and the V segment lost 2 bases, leaving 4 bases of the junction unmatched. CDR3 size: 15 residues. The germline CDR1 and CDR2 sequences are LNHNV and YYDKDF (reference sequence). The DNA for the CDR3 is TGTGCCACCAGCAGAACCGGACTAGCGGGACGGGAGCTGTTTTTT. Translating it yields CATSRTGLAGRELFF.

The chain employs TRBV4-1 and TRBJ2-6; possibly TRBD1 for D (5 bases). V lost 2 bases, J lost 0 bases, and 8 bases lay in between. The CDR3 runs 16 residues. From germline, CDR1 is MGHRA and CDR2 YSYEKL. The CDR3 sequence is CASSQRGNSGANVLTF. The CDR3 region has the DNA TGCGCCAGCAGCCAAAGGGGCAACTCTGGGGCCAACGTCCTGACTTTC.

The chain links TRBV28 to TRBJ2-7; 8 nucleotides agree with TRBD1. V lost 5 bases and J lost 3; bases outside the gene matches: 15. CDR1 is MDHEN and CDR2 is SYDVKM in the germline V gene. The length of the CDR3 is 17 residues. The CDR3 nucleotides are TGTGCCAGCAGTACCCACCCCAGGTACAGGGGGGACTACGAGCAGTACTTC. Amino acids: CASSTHPRYRGDYEQYF.

The V call is TRBV28, the J call TRBJ2-5; D may be TRBD2 (5 bases). The CDR3 covers 14 residues. The germline gives CDR1 MDHEN, CDR2 SYDVKM. Trimming stripped 2 bases from V and 5 bases from J, with 12 bases between. CDR3 in DNA: TGTGCCAGCAGTTTACAAGGGCAGCGGGAGACCCAGTACTTC. This gives the protein CASSLQGQRETQYF.

The chain couples TRBV29-1 to TRBJ2-2, with D perhaps TRBD2 (5 bases). The germline gives CDR1 SQVTM, CDR2 ANQGSEA. V gave up 1 base and J gave up 0 bases, with 9 bases separating them. This CDR3 region has 15 residues. The CDR3 loop reads CSVEVGAANTGELFF. As DNA, the CDR3 is TGCAGCGTTGAAGTAGGAGCGGCGAACACCGGGGAGCTGTTTTTT.

The chain recombines TRBV9 with TRBJ2-2, with D perhaps matching TRBD2 (7 bases). The germline V and J ends were trimmed by 4 bases and 5 bases, with 21 bases remaining between them. The CDR3 contains 17 residues. Germline V gene sequence: CDR1 SGDLS, CDR2 YYNGEE. The CDR3 DNA sequence: TGTGCCAGCAGCCCAACACTATGGGGGGGCCAAACCGGGGAGCTGTTTTTT. Protein: CASSPTLWGGQTGELFF.

This clone was detected only once. The chain recombines TRBV10-3 with TRBJ2-5; 15 bases are a match to TRBD2. Germline lookup yields CDR1 ENHRY and CDR2 SYGVKD. With V trimmed by 7 bases and J by 5 bases, 8 bases remained unmatched. The CDR3 totals 16 residues. In DNA form, the CDR3 reads TGTGCCATCAATCAAAACGGACTAGCGGGGGGGGAGACCCAGTACTTC. It codes for CAINQNGLAGGETQYF.

This clone was counted a single time. The chain recombines TRBV29-1 with TRBJ1-5; D remains ambiguous. This CDR3 is 12 amino acids long. V lost 6 bases, J lost 5 bases, and 11 bases lay in between. Per germline, CDR1 SQVTM and CDR2 ANQGSEA. CDR3 amino acids: CSVAEGDQPQHF. DNA for the CDR3: TGCAGCGTGGCGGAGGGTGATCAGCCCCAGCATTTT.

This clone was recorded once. The chain carries TRBV2 and TRBJ2-3, with D possibly being TRBD1 (7 bases). Germline CDR1 SNHLY, CDR2 FYNNEI. The length of the CDR3 is 13 residues. V dropped 6 bases and J dropped 14 bases, with 21 bases sitting between them. The CDR3 nucleotides read TGTGCCAGCAGCTCTGAAAGGACCCAGGGGGGGTATTTT. It codes for CASSSERTQGGYF.

This CDR3 reads CASSESSEQYF. The CDR3 DNA follows: TGCGCCAGCAGTGAGTCAAGTGAGCAGTACTTC. The chain employs TRBV10-1 and TRBJ2-5; D unclear. Trimming removed 0 bases from V and 11 bases from J, with 7 bases in between. This CDR3 contains 11 residues. Looked up from germline, CDR1 is WNHNN and CDR2 is SYGVQD (reference sequence).

This clone appeared a single time. The chain links TRBV2 to TRBJ2-2, with 7 bases fitting TRBD1. The length of the CDR3 is 15 residues. Germline V gives CDR1 SNHLY, CDR2 FYNNEI. V was clipped by 4 bases and J by 5 bases; unmatched bases: 7. In DNA, the CDR3 is TGTGCCAGCAGTGCGCAACAGGGGCGTACCGGGGAGCTGTTTTTT. Protein product: CASSAQQGRTGELFF.

J is TRBJ1-2 and V is TRBV4-1; 8 nucleotides match TRBD1. From germline, CDR1 is MGHRA and CDR2 YSYEKL. This CDR3 has 16 residues. After removal of 0 bases from V and 5 bases from J, the junction contained 8 bases not matched to a gene. The CDR3 nucleotides are TGCGCCAGCAGCCAAGATCGGGGGCAGGGGGCTTATGGCTACACCTTC. Translated, it gives CASSQDRGQGAYGYTF.

The table lists this clone with a few counts. The chain is built from TRBV19 and TRBJ2-2; 10 bases line up with TRBD1. The CDR3 consists of 16 residues. The V gene end was trimmed by 6 bases and the J gene end by 9 bases; junction bases not matched to a gene: 13. Looked up from germline, CDR1 is LNHDA and CDR2 is SQIVND (reference sequence). This chain's CDR3 is CASRKLIDRGQRELFF. The CDR3 nucleotides are TGTGCCAGTAGGAAGCTGATCGACAGGGGGCAGCGGGAGCTGTTTTTT.

There are a few counts of this clone. The V call is TRBV15, the J call TRBJ2-5, with TRBD1 identical over 7 bases. Germline CDR1 reads LNHNV; CDR2 reads YYDKDF (reference sequence). This CDR3 is 17 amino acids long. After removal of 0 bases from V and 4 bases from J, the junction contained 11 bases not matched to a gene. The CDR3 DNA follows: TGTGCCACCAGCAGAGATCCAGCAGGGGGTATTTTAGAGACCCAGTACTTC. Translated, it gives CATSRDPAGGILETQYF.

CDR3 DNA: TGTGCCAGCAGCCCGACGCGAACAGGGGGTGTAGGTAGGACCGGGGAGCTGTTTTTT. Its translation: CASSPTRTGGVGRTGELFF. The chain couples TRBV11-2 to TRBJ2-2; 8 bases match TRBD1. The junction had 19 bases not matched to a gene; V was cut back by 5 bases and J by 5 bases. Per germline, CDR1 SGHAT and CDR2 FQNNGV. The CDR3 totals 19 residues.

In this sample, this clone turned up a few times. The V gene is TRBV7-7, the J gene TRBJ2-6; D remains unclear. Trimming stripped 5 bases from V and 2 bases from J, with 10 bases between. There are 15 residues in the CDR3. The germline V gene encodes CDR1 SSHAT and CDR2 FNYEAQ (reference sequence). CDR3 amino acids: CASSTGAAGANVLTF. CDR3 DNA sequence: TGTGCCAGCAGCACCGGTGCGGCTGGGGCCAACGTCCTGACTTTC. Drawing the rest from reference TRBV7-7 and TRBJ2-6, the complete variable domain is GAGVSQSPRYKVTKRGQDVTLRCDPISSHATLYWYQQALGQGPEFLTYFNYEAQPDKSGLPSDRFSAERPEGSISTLTIQRTEQRDSAMYRCASSTGAAGANVLTFGAGSRLTVL.